This section outlines one T cell receptor (beta chain) sequence together with its context. This specimen comes from a study of T cell changes during pregnancy in multiple sclerosis. Generated by immunoSEQ multiplex PCR, the TCRdb table keeps only in-frame clones and is missing some. The repertoire holds over 25,000 clones, with roughly 90% as singletons. The CDR3 has 12 residues. Germline CDR1 is MNHNY and CDR2 is SVGAGI (reference sequence). Trimming removed 2 bases at V and 8 bases at J, with 9 bases between. The material sequenced was CD8+ T cells from peripheral blood mononuclear cells, taken in the second trimester of pregnancy. The clonotype comes from a female donor with multiple sclerosis, enrolled in a pregnancy study. The V and J genes are TRBV6-6 and TRBJ1-1, with a possible D match to TRBD1 (5 bases). CDR3 protein: CASSYRGLEAFF. The CDR3 DNA follows: TGTGCCAGCAGTTACAGGGGCCTGGAAGCTTTCTTT.